The present entry profiles one T cell receptor (beta chain) with its context. The data derive from a study of CD8+CD57+ T cells in acquired aplastic anemia. According to the study, genomic DNA was the template for TCR beta VDJ and CDR3 profiling. TCRdb itself ran the reads through MiXCR, one entry per CDR3 protein. The sample has some 190,000 distinct CDR3 sequences; about half are singletons. Trimming cost V 5 bases and J 4 bases, with 11 bases left between them. Germline CDR1 is KGHDR and CDR2 is SFDVKD. This CDR3 has 14 residues. The rearrangement joins TRBV24-1 to TRBJ1-5; D gene ambiguous. Sample: sorted CD4+, CD8+, or CD8+CD57+ T cells (not recorded which) from PBMCs. The clonotype originates from a human donor in good health. The CDR3 coding sequence is TGTGCCACCAGTGGCCCCGGACCGAATCAGCCCCAGCATTTT. Translation: CATSGPGPNQPQHF.